These 3 T cell receptor beta chains were all obtained from the same sample, sequenced in a study of blood T cell repertoires in COVID-19. The method was immunoSEQ multiplex PCR; TCRdb's version includes in-frame clones alone and lacks a portion of them. The repertoire holds approximately 300,000 clones, with approximately 88% as singletons. Sequences were obtained from PBMCs or T cells enriched from blood (not recorded which). These receptors were obtained from a man aged 55 to 70 who had recovered from COVID-19.

The chain employs TRBV5-1 and TRBJ2-1; 11 bases are shared with TRBD2. Germline assignment: CDR1 SGHRS and CDR2 YFSETQ. V was clipped by 0 bases and J by 9 bases; unmatched bases: 5. The length of the CDR3 is 15 residues. This CDR3 is CASSLVYTSGSEQFF. DNA of the CDR3: TGCGCCAGCAGCTTGGTCTACACTAGCGGGAGTGAGCAGTTCTTC.

The rearrangement uses TRBV14 and TRBJ2-2; no firm D call. With 6 bases removed from V and 4 bases from J, the gap between germline ends came to 6 bases. This CDR3 has 12 amino acids. CDR1 is SGHDN and CDR2 is FVKESK in the germline V gene. CDR3 region: CASRSLTGELFF. CDR3 sequence (DNA): TGTGCCAGCAGGAGCCTCACCGGGGAGCTGTTTTTT.

This clone was seen a single time. V and J are TRBV6-5 and TRBJ1-4, with 8 bases matching TRBD1. This CDR3 contains 15 residues. Germline CDR1 MNHEY, CDR2 SVGAGI. Trimming took 7 bases from V and 4 from J; bases not matched to a gene: 8. The CDR3 here is CASTPTGGGNEKLFF. CDR3 bases: TGTGCCAGCACCCCCACAGGGGGAGGTAATGAAAAACTGTTTTTT.